This TCR beta chain was obtained from a study of T cell repertoires in cytomegalovirus infection. Whole-study context: Both CMV infection and a matching HLA type were indicated by public TCR beta signatures. Study-wide results and caveats: The response measured ex vivo was dominated by TCR beta clonotypes (HLA-C-restricted and CMV-specific). Carriers of CMV and the relevant HLA type were discriminated by public TCR beta frequency.

Details on this clonotype: Its antigen is still unknown. A much more abundant neighbour one base away suggests this may be a read error. Because it lacks the conserved phenylalanine or tryptophan at the end, this CDR3 is likely a read error.

TCRdb fed the reads into MiXCR, producing one record per CDR3 protein. Among about 260,000 distinct CDR3 sequences, roughly an eighth were seen once, and the ten largest hold roughly 8.7%. This TCR came from a human donor in good health (CMV status not recorded). Some clones in this sample may be carry-over from other donors' samples. The sequenced sample was PBMCs.

The CDR3 coding sequence is TGTGCCAGCAGTTCCTGGGTCGGGCAATACGAGCAGTACTCC. It is translated as CASSSWVGQYEQYS. V usage is TRBV12-3 or TRBV12-4 and J usage is TRBJ2-7; D call uncertain. This CDR3 spans 14 amino acids. V lost 4 bases, J lost 4 bases, and 14 bases lay in between.